Presented here are 20 T cell receptor beta chains from one specimen sequenced in a study of blood T cell repertoires in COVID-19. Only in-frame clones appear in the TCRdb table, and some are missing; sequencing was by immunoSEQ multiplex PCR. Among around 150,000 clones listed, approximately 81% were seen once. Sequencing used peripheral blood. Receptors originate from a man aged 40-49 years with acute or convalescent COVID-19.

The gene calls are TRBV30 and TRBJ1-5; D is unresolved. The CDR3 is 14 residues long. The germline CDR1 and CDR2 sequences are GTSNPN and SVGIG (reference sequence). V shed 4 bases and J shed 5 bases, with 15 bases lying between them. The DNA of the CDR3 is TGTGCCTGGAATCGTAACATCCAGGATCAGCCCCAGCATTTT. This codes for CAWNRNIQDQPQHF.

This chain links TRBV15 with TRBJ1-4, with D uncertain. Germline CDR1 is LNHNV and CDR2 is YYDKDF (reference sequence). The length of the CDR3 is 15 residues. V was pared by 4 bases and J by 3 bases, with 12 bases between. Written as DNA, the CDR3 is TGTGCCACCAGCACCGTAGGGCGGGCTAATGAAAAACTGTTTTTT. Amino acids: CATSTVGRANEKLFF.

The chain employs TRBV24-1 and TRBJ1-6; 9 bases line up with TRBD1. The CDR3 has 16 residues. Trimming removed 0 bases from V and 9 bases from J; junction bases left unmatched: 5. The germline gives CDR1 KGHDR, CDR2 SFDVKD. The CDR3 bases are TGTGCCACCAGTGATTTGTTAACAGGGGGCAGTTCACCCCTCCACTTT. Translated: CATSDLLTGGSSPLHF.

V and J are TRBV2 and TRBJ2-5; TRBD2 matches at 13 bases. Germline lookup yields CDR1 SNHLY and CDR2 FYNNEI. The CDR3 loop spans 15 amino acids. V trimming: 6 bases; J trimming: 7 bases; junction bases outside the gene matches: 8. Here the CDR3 reads CASRGTSGALGTQYF. The CDR3 bases are TGTGCCAGCAGGGGGACTAGCGGGGCATTGGGGACCCAGTACTTC.

This chain uses TRBV5-1 with TRBJ1-6, with TRBD1 as a possible D gene (5 bases). The germline CDR1 and CDR2 sequences are SGHRS and YFSETQ. CDR3 size: 17 residues. Trimming shortened V by 4 bases and J by 6 bases, and 20 bases separated the two germline ends. The CDR3 is CASSRPTQGESNSPLHF. The CDR3 DNA follows: TGCGCCAGCAGCCGCCCTACTCAGGGTGAAAGTAATTCACCCCTCCACTTT.

This clone occurred once. The genes are TRBV21-1 and TRBJ1-5; TRBD1 is the table's D call and was not checked against the DNA. TRBV21-1 is flagged as a pseudogene. This CDR3 comprises 21 residues. CDR3 protein: CASSKRRIGQGIFYSNQPQHF. CDR3 in DNA: TGTGCCAGCAGCAAGCGCCGGATCGGACAGGGCATTTTTTATAGCAATCAGCCCCAGCATTTT.

This chain links TRBV10-3 with TRBJ1-5; D remains ambiguous. Germline V gives CDR1 ENHRY, CDR2 SYGVKD. The CDR3 loop spans 14 amino acids. Trimming left V 5 bases short and J 11 bases short, with 19 bases between. CDR3 in amino acids: CAISSKRGEWSQHF. CDR3 nucleotide sequence: TGTGCCATCAGTAGCAAACGGGGTGAATGGTCCCAGCATTTT.

DNA for the CDR3: TGTGCCAGCAGTTCGGACAGCTACCATGGCTACACCTTC. It translates to CASSSDSYHGYTF. The rearrangement uses TRBV3-1 (or the pseudogene TRBV3-2) and TRBJ1-2, with TRBD1 as a possible D gene (6 bases). The germline V and J ends were trimmed by 6 bases and 6 bases, with 14 bases remaining between them. The CDR3 is 13 residues long. Germline CDR1 LGHDT, CDR2 YNNKEL (reference sequence).

The CDR3 loop is CASSYGSPRNTIYF. Written as DNA, the CDR3 is TGTGCCAGCAGTTACGGGTCGCCGCGGAACACCATATATTTT. The chain uses TRBV6-2 or TRBV6-3 and TRBJ1-3; D gene unclear. V lost 2 bases, J lost 7 bases, and 12 bases lay in between. The CDR3 loop spans 14 amino acids. From germline, CDR1 is MNHEY and CDR2 SVGEGT.

The chain is built from TRBV4-1 and TRBJ2-7; D possibly corresponds to TRBD2 (6 bases). The V and J ends lost 1 base and 5 bases respectively, with 15 bases between them. The CDR3 has 15 residues. The V gene's germline CDR1 is MGHRA and CDR2 YSYEKL. The DNA for the CDR3 is TGCGCCAGCAGCCAAGGGAGGGCAACGGGAGACGAGCAGTACTTC. Its protein product is CASSQGRATGDEQYF.

This clone has more than one count but fewer than ten. This chain uses TRBV5-4 with TRBJ2-7; 9 bases map to TRBD1. Germline CDR1 is SGHNT and CDR2 is YYREEE (reference sequence). J was trimmed by 2 bases and V by 4 bases; bases with no gene match: 10. This CDR3 is 16 amino acids long. CDR3 loop: CASSPGTGTGTYEQYF. CDR3 DNA: TGTGCCAGCAGCCCCGGTACCGGGACAGGGACCTACGAGCAGTACTTC.

CDR3 amino acids: CSVVATTSGVLNTQYF. Written as DNA, the CDR3 is TGCAGCGTTGTCGCTACAACTAGCGGGGTTCTCAATACGCAGTATTTT. The V call is TRBV29-1, the J call TRBJ2-3, with 10 bases aligning to TRBD2. CDR1 and CDR2 (germline): SQVTM, ANQGSEA. CDR3 length: 16 residues. With 4 bases clipped from V and 7 bases from J, the junction kept 14 bases outside the gene matches.

CDR3 nucleotides: TGCAGCGTTCTACTGGGTACGGGCGGGGAGCTGTTTTTT. Translated, it gives CSVLLGTGGELFF. The V gene is TRBV29-1, the J gene TRBJ2-2; D is unclear. CDR3 size: 13 residues. V lost 5 bases and J 7 bases, leaving 14 bases between the germline ends. Per the germline V gene, CDR1 is SQVTM and CDR2 is ANQGSEA.

This chain uses TRBV13 with TRBJ2-7, with D unresolved. This CDR3 contains 12 residues. Per germline, CDR1 PRHDT and CDR2 FYEKMQ (reference sequence). Trimming took off 4 bases at V and 2 bases at J, with 6 bases between the two ends. DNA of the CDR3: TGTGCCAGCAGCTCAGACACCTACGAGCAGTACTTC. Amino acid sequence: CASSSDTYEQYF.

The chain employs TRBV12-3 or TRBV12-4 and TRBJ2-1; D may be TRBD2 (7 bases). V was shortened by 3 bases and J by 12 bases, with 12 bases between the two germline ends. CDR3 length equals 12 residues. The CDR3 bases are TGTGCCAGCAGTTTGGGGGGGCGTGGGCAGTTCTTC. This encodes CASSLGGRGQFF.

This chain connects TRBV10-1 to TRBJ2-3; 11 bases match TRBD2. The length of the CDR3 is 16 residues. Germline V gene data show CDR1 as WNHNN and CDR2 as SYGVQD (reference sequence). The V and J ends lost 0 bases and 6 bases, in that order; junction bases with no gene match: 5. CDR3 in DNA: TGCGCCAGCAGTGAGTCCCTAGCGGGGGGTACGGATACGCAGTATTTT. Its protein is CASSESLAGGTDTQYF.

The chain carries TRBV9 and TRBJ1-4, with D possibly TRBD1 on 5 matching bases. The CDR3 loop spans 16 amino acids. Trimming took 3 bases from V and 0 from J, leaving 12 bases between them. In germline, CDR1 is SGDLS, CDR2 YYNGEE. The CDR3 coding sequence is TGTGCCAGCAGCGCAACGACAGTAACAACTAATGAAAAACTGTTTTTT. It yields the protein CASSATTVTTNEKLFF.

The J gene is TRBJ1-4, the V gene TRBV7-9, with TRBD1 as a possible D gene (5 bases). Trimming left V 4 bases short and J 7 bases short, with 13 bases between. The CDR3 contains 14 residues. Germline CDR1 is SEHNR and CDR2 is FQNEAQ (reference sequence). CDR3 nucleotide sequence: TGTGCCAGCAGCTCGGACATCATGCCTGAAAAACTGTTTTTT. Protein: CASSSDIMPEKLFF. Filled out from reference TRBV7-9 and TRBJ1-4, the complete variable domain reads DTGVSQNPRHKITKRGQNVTFRCDPISEHNRLYWYRQTLGQGPEFLTYFQNEAQLEKSRLLSDRFSAERPKGSFSTLEIQRTEQGDSAMYLCASSSDIMPEKLFFGSGTQLSVL.

The chain recombines TRBV7-2 with TRBJ1-1; the D is unclear. The CDR3 contains 13 residues. Per germline, CDR1 SGHTA and CDR2 FQGNSA. Trimming removed 5 bases at V and 1 base at J, with 8 bases between. The CDR3 region is CASSPRQNTEAFF. For the CDR3, the DNA is TGTGCCAGCAGCCCGCGACAGAACACTGAAGCTTTCTTT. Full variable domain (rest looked up from reference TRBV7-2 and TRBJ1-1): GAGVSQSPSNKVTEKGKDVELRCDPISGHTALYWYRQSLGQGLEFLIYFQGNSAPDKSGLPSDRFSAERTGGSVSTLTIQRTQQEDSAVYLCASSPRQNTEAFFGQGTRLTVV.

Only a few counts were recorded for this clone. V and J are TRBV9 and TRBJ2-1; 7 nucleotides line up with TRBD1. The V segment lost 1 base and the J segment 4 bases; nucleotides outside the gene matches: 5. The CDR3 length is 15 residues. The germline V gene has CDR1 SGDLS and CDR2 YYNGEE. The CDR3 sequence: CASSVSGTDYNEQFF. CDR3 bases: TGTGCCAGCAGCGTATCTGGGACAGATTACAATGAGCAGTTCTTC.